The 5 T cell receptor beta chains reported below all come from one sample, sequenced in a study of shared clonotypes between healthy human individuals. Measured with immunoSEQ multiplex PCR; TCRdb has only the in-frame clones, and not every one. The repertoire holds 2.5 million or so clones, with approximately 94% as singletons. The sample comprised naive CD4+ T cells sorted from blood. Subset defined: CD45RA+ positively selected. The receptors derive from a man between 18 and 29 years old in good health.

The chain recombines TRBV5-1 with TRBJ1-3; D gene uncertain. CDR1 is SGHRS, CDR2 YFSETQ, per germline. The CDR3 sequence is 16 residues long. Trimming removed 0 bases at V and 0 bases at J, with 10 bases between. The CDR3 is CASSLAGESSGNTIYF. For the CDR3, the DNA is TGCGCCAGCAGCTTGGCCGGGGAGAGCTCTGGAAACACCATATATTTT.

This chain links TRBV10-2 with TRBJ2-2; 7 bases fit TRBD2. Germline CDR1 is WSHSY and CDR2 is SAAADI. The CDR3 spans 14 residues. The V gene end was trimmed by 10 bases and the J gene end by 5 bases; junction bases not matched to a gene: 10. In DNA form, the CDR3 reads TGCGCCACTTTTTTGGCGGGAGATACCGGGGAGCTGTTTTTT. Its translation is CATFLAGDTGELFF.

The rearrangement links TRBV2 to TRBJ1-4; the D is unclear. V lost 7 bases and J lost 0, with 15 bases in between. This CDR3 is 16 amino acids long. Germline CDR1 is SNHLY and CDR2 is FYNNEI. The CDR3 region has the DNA TGTGCCAGCACCGGCGCCGTAATTGCAACTAATGAAAAACTGTTTTTT. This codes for CASTGAVIATNEKLFF.

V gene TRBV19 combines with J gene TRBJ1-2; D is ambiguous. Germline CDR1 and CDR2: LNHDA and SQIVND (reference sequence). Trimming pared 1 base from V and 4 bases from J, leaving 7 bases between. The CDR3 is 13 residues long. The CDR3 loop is CASSIARFYGYTF. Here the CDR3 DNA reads TGTGCCAGTAGTATAGCCAGGTTCTATGGCTACACCTTC.

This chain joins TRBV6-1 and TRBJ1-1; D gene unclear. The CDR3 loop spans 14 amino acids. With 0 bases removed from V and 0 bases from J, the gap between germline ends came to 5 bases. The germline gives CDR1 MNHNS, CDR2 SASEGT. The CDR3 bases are TGTGCCAGCAGTGAAGCGCGGCTGAACACTGAAGCTTTCTTT. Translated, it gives CASSEARLNTEAFF.